Detailed here is one T cell receptor beta chain. This sample is part of a study of T cell changes during pregnancy in multiple sclerosis. Sequencing used immunoSEQ multiplex PCR; TCRdb keeps in-frame clones, though not all of them. The sample records more than 45,000 clones, 92% being singletons. Sequences were derived from CD4+ T cells from peripheral blood mononuclear cells, sampled after pregnancy. The TCR comes from a female donor with multiple sclerosis, enrolled in a pregnancy study.

The CDR3 region has the DNA TGTGCCAGCAGCTTCGGAGAGACCCAGTACTTC. This codes for CASSFGETQYF. This sequence joins TRBV5-6 and TRBJ2-5; D remains unclear. The CDR3 extends over 11 amino acids. Deletions cut 2 bases from V and 4 bases from J, with 3 bases between. CDR1 is SGHDT and CDR2 is YYEEEE in the germline V gene.